The sequence of this T cell receptor (beta chain) was determined in a study of T cell responses to AZD1222 COVID-19 vaccine. Overall study results and limits: The CD4 TCRs associated with vaccination extended across spike and predominated at 160-218 and 743-854. Nearly half of spike-specific TCRs reportedly target unmutated variant regions.

The CDR3 totals 13 residues. Looked up from germline, CDR1 is SGHDN and CDR2 is FVKESK. Here immunoSEQ multiplex PCR was the method, and the copy in TCRdb shows in-frame clones only, minus some. The sample shows approximately 130,000 clones, around 90% of them seen only once. This clone has just a few counts. Its cognate antigen is unknown. One end of the junction does not line up with germline, which may come from a read error. The receptor was isolated from an adult who received the AZD1222 COVID-19 vaccine. Sequenced here: peripheral blood, sampled 28 days after the second AZD1222 dose. This chain connects TRBV14 to TRBJ2-7; D is undetermined. DNA for the CDR3: TGTGCCAGCAGCCCAAGCCAACATCTAACATCCATCTTC. Its protein product is CASSPSQHLTSIF.